The present TCR beta chain was sequenced within a study of blood T cells in healthy people across ages. V lost 0 bases, J lost 6 bases, and 13 bases stayed unmatched. Germline V CDR1 and CDR2: DFQATT, SNEGSKA (reference sequence). This CDR3 spans 17 amino acids. Points from the study as a whole: In older individuals, TCR beta diversity per million T cells was lower, falling roughly linearly with age.

Next came a second PCR, run for about 7 to 12 cycles, which used a sample-barcoded 5' primer along with a J-beta primer mix. A single record per CDR3 protein comes from TCRdb applying MiXCR to the 5' RACE reads. The sample has about 700,000 distinct CDR3 sequences; 32% are singletons. Points on this clonotype: Its antigen remains unidentified.

Sequencing input: blood. The TCR sequence derives from a woman of 80 years or more in good health. The chain combines TRBV20-1 with TRBJ1-2; 10 bases match TRBD1. CDR3 coding DNA: TGCAGTGCTAGAGACCTACTCCTACGGACAGGGGGTAATGGCTACACCTTC. It encodes CSARDLLLRTGGNGYTF.